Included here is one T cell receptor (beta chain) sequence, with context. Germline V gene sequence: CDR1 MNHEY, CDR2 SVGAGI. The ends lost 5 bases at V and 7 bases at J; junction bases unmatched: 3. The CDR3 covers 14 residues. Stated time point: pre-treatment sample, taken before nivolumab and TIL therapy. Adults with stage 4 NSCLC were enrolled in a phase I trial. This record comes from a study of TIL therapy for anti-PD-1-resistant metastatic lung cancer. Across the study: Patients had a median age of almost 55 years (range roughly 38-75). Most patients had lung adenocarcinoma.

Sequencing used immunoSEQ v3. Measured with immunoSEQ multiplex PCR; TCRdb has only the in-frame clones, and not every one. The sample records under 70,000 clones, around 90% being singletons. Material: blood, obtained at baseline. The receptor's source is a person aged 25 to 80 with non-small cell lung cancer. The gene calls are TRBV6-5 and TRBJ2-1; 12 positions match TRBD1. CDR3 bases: TGTGCCAGCAGTCGGGACAGGGGGCATAATGAGCAGTTCTTC. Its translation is CASSRDRGHNEQFF.